This section outlines one T cell receptor beta chain sequence together with its context. The antigen it recognizes is unknown. The record has no base qualities; no much larger clone is one base away. Interpreted using the paper, the time point label stands for: cycle 4 day 1 (C4D1), after 6 weeks of nivolumab. Every trial patient had relapsed following autologous stem cell transplantation, and prior brentuximab vedotin exposure was what differed among cohorts A, B and C. The trial cohort comprised 60 or so patients with relapsed/refractory classical Hodgkin lymphoma whose best overall responses were complete response, partial response or progressive disease. In the multi-cohort phase II CheckMate 205 trial, trial patients received single-agent nivolumab. An independent review committee assessed best overall response by applying the 2007 International Working Group response criteria. Trial PBMCs were collected immediately before nivolumab initiation (C1D1) and during therapy at cycle 2 day 1 and cycle 4 day 1. Peripheral blood was collected in 8 mL Vacutainer Cell Preparation Tubes, from which PBMCs were isolated by centrifugation and then cryopreserved.

Unmatched junction bases come to 7, with V trimmed by 4 bases and J by 5 bases. According to the germline V gene, CDR1 reads SQVTM and CDR2 reads ANQGSEA. Including cysteine and phenylalanine, the CDR3 has 13 amino acids. Only the CDR3 DNA stays, 39 bases, in frame from base 1. This record comes from a study of PD-1 blockade in classical Hodgkin lymphoma (dated by TCRdb to the early 2020s). General notes on the study: Nivolumab dosing was 3 mg/kg intravenously every 2 weeks, continuing until either disease progression or unacceptable toxicity. The study used CyTOF and TCR beta sequencing to define a peripheral blood immune signature of response to PD-1 blockade in classical Hodgkin lymphoma.

Genomic DNA was extracted with the Qiagen DNeasy kit from unsorted PBMCs and from negatively selected CD4+ and CD8+ fractions. TCR beta CDR3 regions were subjected to amplification by immunoSEQ multiplex PCR with primers that anneal to V and J segments. A synthetic immune receptor repertoire was used to minimize amplification bias, and remaining bias was computationally removed after sequencing. In the source study's methods: Custom Python scripts were used to quantify repertoire diversity as the Shannon entropy index. The unsorted, CD4+ and CD8+ repertoires were each analyzed separately, with the exception of combined analyses, where CD4+ and CD8+ sequences were merged in silico. A clone counted as expanded when the clone's frequency after treatment rose at least 2-fold relative to C1D1, and clones undetected at baseline were given a pseudocount of 0.5. Clones with 0 or 1 copy at C1D1 were classified as singleton clones, and clones with 2 or more copies were classified as non-singleton clones. Clones expanded in unsorted samples were labelled as CD4+, CD8+ or unknown by matching protein sequences in sorted samples from the same patient. Wilcoxon tests on paired samples were used to test changes in diversity from C1D1 to C4D1. TCRdb re-hosts the immuneACCESS table, in-frame sequences only. Its copies lack some clones; in the studies checked, an unresolved V gene accounts for under half of them, and the cause for the rest is not known. The D gene and trimming were derived from the DNA, and the V and J assignments and clone size from that table. The sample has approximately 45,000 clones on record, roughly 65% of them singletons. The ten top clones hold 3% to 4% of the sample.

Broad study findings and their caveats: Lower diversity was seen in patients whose nivolumab began less than 1 year after ASCT, and these patients were left out of later analyses so that immune reconstitution would not confound the results. The study was limited to a single clinical trial cohort, and causes of repertoire differences, possibly disease activity or prior therapy, remained undefined. Among trial patients, those achieving complete response had baseline diversity similar to that of newly diagnosed patients, while diversity was significantly lower in partial responders and progressors. Baseline TCR diversity was reported to be lower in newly diagnosed patients than in healthy donors and to be lower still in relapsed/refractory patients. CD4+ but not CD8+ TCR diversity rose significantly by C4D1 (p=0.0027 vs p=0.16), most apparent in complete responders (p=0.02).

The rearrangement combines TRBV29-1 with TRBJ1-1, with 7 middle bases fitting TRBD1. This receptor was obtained from a human donor with classical Hodgkin lymphoma. This sample comprised peripheral blood mononuclear cells (PBMCs), obtained before the fourth cycle of nivolumab. Here the CDR3 is given as CSVGQGKGTEAFF. The nucleotides are TGCAGCGTTGGACAGGGCAAGGGGACTGAAGCTTTCTTT.